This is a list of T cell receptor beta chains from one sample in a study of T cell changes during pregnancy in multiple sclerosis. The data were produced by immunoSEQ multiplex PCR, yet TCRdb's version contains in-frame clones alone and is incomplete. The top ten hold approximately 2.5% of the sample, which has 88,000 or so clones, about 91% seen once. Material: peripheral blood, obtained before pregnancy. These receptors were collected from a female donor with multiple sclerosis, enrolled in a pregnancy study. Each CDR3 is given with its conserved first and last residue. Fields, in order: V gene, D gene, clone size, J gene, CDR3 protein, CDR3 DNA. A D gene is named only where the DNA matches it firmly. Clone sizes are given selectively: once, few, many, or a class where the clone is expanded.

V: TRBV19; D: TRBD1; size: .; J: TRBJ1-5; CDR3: CASTGLKDRLNQPQHF; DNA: TGTGCCAGTACTGGGTTAAAGGACAGGCTGAATCAGCCCCAGCATTTT
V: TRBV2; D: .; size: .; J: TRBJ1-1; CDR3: CARATENTEAFF; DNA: TGTGCCAGGGCGACAGAGAACACTGAAGCTTTCTTT
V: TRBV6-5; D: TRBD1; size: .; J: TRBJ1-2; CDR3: CASNKQGSDGYTF; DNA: TGTGCCAGCAATAAACAGGGGTCGGATGGCTACACCTTC
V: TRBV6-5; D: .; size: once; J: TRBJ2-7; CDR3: CASGRGTMRYEQYF; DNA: TGTGCCAGCGGCAGAGGGACAATGCGCTACGAGCAGTACTTC
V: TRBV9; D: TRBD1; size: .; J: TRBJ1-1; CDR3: CASSVGTAAFTEAFF; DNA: TGTGCCAGCAGCGTCGGGACAGCTGCATTCACTGAAGCTTTCTTT
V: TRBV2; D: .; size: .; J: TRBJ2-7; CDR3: CASSRQVYEQYF; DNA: TGTGCCAGCAGTCGACAGGTCTACGAGCAGTACTTC
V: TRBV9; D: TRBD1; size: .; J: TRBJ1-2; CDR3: CASSVQGAAEGYTF; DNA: TGTGCCAGCAGCGTGCAGGGGGCGGCTGAGGGCTACACCTTC
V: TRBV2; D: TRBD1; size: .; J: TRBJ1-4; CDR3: CAGGQGKEKLFF; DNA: TGTGCCGGAGGACAGGGCAAGGAAAAACTGTTTTTT
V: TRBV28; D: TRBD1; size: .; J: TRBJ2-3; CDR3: CASSLRQGAGGDTQYF; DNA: TGTGCCAGCAGTTTAAGACAGGGGGCCGGTGGAGATACGCAGTATTTT
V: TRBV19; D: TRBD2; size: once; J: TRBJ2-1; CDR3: CASSTGLADNEQFF; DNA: TGTGCCAGTAGTACGGGACTAGCGGACAATGAGCAGTTCTTC
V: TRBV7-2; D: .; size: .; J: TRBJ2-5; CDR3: CASSLGISSSETQYF; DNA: TGTGCCAGCAGCTTAGGTATTAGCTCGTCAGAGACCCAGTACTTC
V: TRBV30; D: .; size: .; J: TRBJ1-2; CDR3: CAWVYRVVDYGYTF; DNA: TGTGCCTGGGTCTACAGGGTCGTAGACTATGGCTACACCTTC
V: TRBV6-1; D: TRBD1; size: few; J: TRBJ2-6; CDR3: CASSEAGQGMSGANVLTF; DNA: TGTGCCAGCAGTGAGGCGGGACAGGGGATGTCTGGGGCCAACGTCCTGACTTTC
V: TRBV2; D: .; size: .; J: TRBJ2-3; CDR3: CASSEGGRTDTQYF; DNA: TGTGCCAGCAGTGAAGGCGGGCGCACAGATACGCAGTATTTT
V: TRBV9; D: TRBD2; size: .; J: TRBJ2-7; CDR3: CASSVAPGASGTYEQYF; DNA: TGTGCCAGCAGCGTAGCCCCCGGGGCTAGCGGGACCTACGAGCAGTACTTC
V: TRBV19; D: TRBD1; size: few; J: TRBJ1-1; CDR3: CASRLLLGQGYTEAFF; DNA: TGTGCCAGCCGACTGCTCCTCGGACAGGGGTACACTGAAGCTTTCTTT
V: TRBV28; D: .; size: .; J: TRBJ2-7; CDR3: CASSTGFSSYEQYF; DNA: TGTGCCAGCAGTACTGGTTTTAGCTCCTACGAGCAGTACTTC
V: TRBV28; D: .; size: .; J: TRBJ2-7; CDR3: CASSSGAPFYEQYF; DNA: TGTGCCAGCAGTTCAGGGGCCCCCTTTTACGAGCAGTACTTC
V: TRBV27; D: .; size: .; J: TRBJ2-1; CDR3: CASMTGITYNEQFF; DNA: TGTGCCAGCATGACGGGGATTACCTACAATGAGCAGTTCTTC
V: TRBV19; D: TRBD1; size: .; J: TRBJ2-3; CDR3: CASRFRDRGTDTQYF; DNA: TGTGCCAGTAGGTTCCGGGACAGGGGAACAGATACGCAGTATTTT
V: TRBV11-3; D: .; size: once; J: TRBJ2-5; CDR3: CASSSYREETQYF; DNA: TGTGCCAGCAGCTCCTACAGGGAAGAGACCCAGTACTTC
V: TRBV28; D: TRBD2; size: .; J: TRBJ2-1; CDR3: CASKAGVTYNEQFF; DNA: TGTGCCAGCAAAGCGGGAGTTACCTACAATGAGCAGTTCTTC
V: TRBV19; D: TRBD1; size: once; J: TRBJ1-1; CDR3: CASSKQGGNTEAFF; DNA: TGTGCCAGTAGTAAGCAGGGGGGGAACACTGAAGCTTTCTTT
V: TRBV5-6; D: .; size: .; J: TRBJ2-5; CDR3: CASSSTMAGKDSETQYF; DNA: TGTGCCAGCAGCTCTACGATGGCGGGGAAGGATTCGGAGACCCAGTACTTC
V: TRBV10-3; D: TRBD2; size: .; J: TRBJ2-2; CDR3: CAISVLAGSNTGELFF; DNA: TGTGCCATCAGTGTACTAGCGGGATCGAACACCGGGGAGCTGTTTTTT
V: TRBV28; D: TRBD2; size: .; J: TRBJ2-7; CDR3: CASSFGTSGRGSQYF; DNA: TGTGCCAGCAGTTTTGGGACTAGCGGGAGGGGCAGCCAGTACTTC
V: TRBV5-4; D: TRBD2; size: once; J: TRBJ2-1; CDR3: CASSTGLASNEQFF; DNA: TGTGCCAGCAGCACGGGACTAGCGAGCAATGAGCAGTTCTTC
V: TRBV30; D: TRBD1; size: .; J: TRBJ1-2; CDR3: CAWSVRPWTGDGGYTF; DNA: TGTGCCTGGAGTGTCCGGCCCTGGACAGGGGATGGGGGCTACACCTTC
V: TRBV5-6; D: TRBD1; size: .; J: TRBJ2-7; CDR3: CASSSTGTAYEQYF; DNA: TGTGCCAGCAGCTCCACCGGGACAGCATACGAGCAGTACTTC
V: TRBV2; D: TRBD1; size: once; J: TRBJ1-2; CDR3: CASSSTPALDRVGGYTF; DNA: TGTGCCAGCAGTTCGACTCCCGCACTAGACAGGGTTGGTGGCTACACCTTC
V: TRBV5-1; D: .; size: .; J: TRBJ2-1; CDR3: CASSLTLNSYNEQFF; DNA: TGCGCCAGCAGCCTGACACTGAACTCCTACAATGAGCAGTTCTTC
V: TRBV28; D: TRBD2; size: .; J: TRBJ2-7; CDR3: CASRQGTSGRNDEQYF; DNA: TGTGCCAGCAGGCAAGGGACTAGCGGGAGAAATGACGAGCAGTACTTC
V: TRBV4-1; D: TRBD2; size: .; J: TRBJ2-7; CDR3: CASSQEGLAGDEQYF; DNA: TGCGCCAGCAGCCAAGAGGGACTAGCGGGAGACGAGCAGTACTTC
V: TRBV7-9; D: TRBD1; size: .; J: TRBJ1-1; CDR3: CASRHTGGVNTEAFF; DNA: TGTGCCAGCAGGCATACAGGGGGCGTGAACACTGAAGCTTTCTTT
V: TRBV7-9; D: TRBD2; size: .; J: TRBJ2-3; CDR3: CASSLGEAGGRDTQYF; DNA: TGTGCCAGCAGCTTAGGCGAAGCGGGAGGTCGAGATACGCAGTATTTT
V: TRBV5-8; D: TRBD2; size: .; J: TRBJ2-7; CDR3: CSTTSRVGGEQYF; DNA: TGTTCGACGACTAGCCGAGTTGGGGGGGAGCAGTACTTC
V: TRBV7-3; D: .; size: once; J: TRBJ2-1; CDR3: CASSYAGSSYNEQFF; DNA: TGTGCCAGCAGCTATGCCGGGAGCTCCTACAATGAGCAGTTCTTC
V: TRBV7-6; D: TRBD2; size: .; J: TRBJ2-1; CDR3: CASSWVAGGNEQFF; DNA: TGTGCCAGCAGCTGGGTAGCGGGAGGGAATGAGCAGTTCTTC
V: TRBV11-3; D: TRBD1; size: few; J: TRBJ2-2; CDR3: CASSFEAGTAGTGELFF; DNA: TGTGCCAGCAGCTTCGAAGCCGGGACAGCAGGCACCGGGGAGCTGTTTTTT
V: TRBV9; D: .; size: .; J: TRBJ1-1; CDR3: CASSSGVTHTEAFF; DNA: TGTGCCAGCAGCTCCGGGGTAACCCACACTGAAGCTTTCTTT
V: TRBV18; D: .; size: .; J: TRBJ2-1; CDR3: CASSPHGPGLDNEQFF; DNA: TGTGCCAGCTCACCACATGGACCGGGGTTAGACAATGAGCAGTTCTTC
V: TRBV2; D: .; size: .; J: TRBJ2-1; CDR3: CASVREATNNEQFF; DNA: TGTGCCAGCGTTAGGGAGGCGACGAACAATGAGCAGTTCTTC
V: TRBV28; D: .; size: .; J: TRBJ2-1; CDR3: CASSPSGSYNEQFF; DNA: TGTGCCAGCAGTCCCAGCGGATCCTACAATGAGCAGTTCTTC
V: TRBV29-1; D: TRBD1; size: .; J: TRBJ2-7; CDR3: CSVGDRYYEQYF; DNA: TGCAGCGTTGGGGACAGGTACTACGAGCAGTACTTC
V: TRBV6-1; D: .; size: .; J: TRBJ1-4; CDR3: CASRWDTSNEKLFF; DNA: TGTGCCAGCAGATGGGACACCTCGAATGAAAAACTGTTTTTT
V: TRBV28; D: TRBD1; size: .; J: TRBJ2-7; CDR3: CASSSSYGQGYEQYF; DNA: TGTGCCAGCAGTTCTTCATACGGACAGGGCTACGAGCAGTACTTC
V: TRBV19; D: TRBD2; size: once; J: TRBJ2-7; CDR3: CASSISGSSYEQYF; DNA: TGTGCCAGTAGTATAAGCGGGAGCTCCTACGAGCAGTACTTC
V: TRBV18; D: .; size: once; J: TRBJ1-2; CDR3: CASSPGHRYGYTF; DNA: TGTGCCAGCTCACCGGGACATCGGTATGGCTACACCTTC
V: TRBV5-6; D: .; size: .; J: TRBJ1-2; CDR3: CASSLASGDSNYGYTF; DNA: TGTGCCAGCAGCTTGGCATCCGGGGATAGTAACTATGGCTACACCTTC
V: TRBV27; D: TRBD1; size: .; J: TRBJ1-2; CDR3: CASSLLGTGDNYGYTF; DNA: TGTGCCAGCAGTTTATTGGGGACAGGGGATAACTATGGCTACACCTTC
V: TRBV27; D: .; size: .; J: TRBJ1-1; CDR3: CASSLSPGRDAFF; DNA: TGTGCCAGCAGTTTATCCCCGGGGAGGGACGCTTTCTTT
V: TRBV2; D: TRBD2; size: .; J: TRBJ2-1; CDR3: CASGLAGDNEQFF; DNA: TGTGCCAGCGGACTAGCGGGAGACAATGAGCAGTTCTTC
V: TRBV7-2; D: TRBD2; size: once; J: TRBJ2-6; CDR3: CASSLGGRGGANVLTF; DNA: TGTGCCAGCAGCTTAGGCGGGAGGGGCGGGGCCAACGTCCTGACTTTC
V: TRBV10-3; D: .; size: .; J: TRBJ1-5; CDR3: CAISESRGGPQHF; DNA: TGTGCCATCAGTGAGTCGCGGGGAGGGCCCCAGCATTTT
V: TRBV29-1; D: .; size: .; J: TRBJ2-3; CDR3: CSVEGTQGTDTQYF; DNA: TGCAGCGTAGAAGGTACCCAGGGCACAGATACGCAGTATTTT